This T cell receptor beta chain was sequenced in a study of blood T cell repertoires in COVID-19. Study as a whole: The United States, Italy and Spain provided the acute and convalescent COVID-19 samples. The analysed material was cDNA or gDNA that came from T cells, B-cell-depleted T cells, or PBMCs.

Trimming took off 2 bases at V and 5 bases at J, with 23 bases between the two ends. CDR1 is GTSNPN, CDR2 SVGIG, per germline (reference sequence). CDR3 length: 17 residues. Per the original data handling: Amplification from reference gene primers served as the basis for estimated nucleated cell counts. Here immunoSEQ multiplex PCR was the method, and the copy in TCRdb shows in-frame clones only, minus some. V and J calls and clone size follow that table, whereas D and trimming were derived from the DNA. Here the sample spans approximately 210,000 clones, about four fifths being singletons. The material sequenced was peripheral blood. This chain uses TRBV30 with TRBJ2-3; D possibly corresponds to TRBD2 (6 bases). The source of this sequence is a woman aged 45-59 years with active or convalescent COVID-19. Here the CDR3 reads CAWSYGELRGGGDTQYF. The CDR3 bases are TGTGCCTGGAGTTACGGGGAATTGCGGGGTGGGGGAGATACGCAGTATTTT.